One and the same sample provided the 7 T cell receptor beta chains below, sequenced in a study of neurological immune-mediated disorders. As for time point: longitudinal time-point 3. One entry per CDR3 protein, called by TCRdb with MiXCR from the 5' RACE reads. The sample lists about 80,000 distinct CDR3 sequences, roughly 4.5% occurring once. The material sequenced was PBMCs. These TCRs come from a woman aged 55-69 years with multiple sclerosis.

The chain links TRBV6-5 to TRBJ2-3, with D unresolved. Germline CDR1 reads MNHEY; CDR2 reads SVGAGI. The CDR3 contains 13 residues. Trimming pared 6 bases from V and 6 bases from J, leaving 13 bases between. CDR3 DNA: TGTGCCAGCAGACGGCAAAGGTCCGATACGCAGTATTTT. This sequence encodes CASRRQRSDTQYF.

This clonotype showed up many times. DNA for the CDR3: TGTGCCAGCAGTTTCGGGTTCGGGGGTTATAGCAATCAGCCCCAGCATTTT. It yields the protein CASSFGFGGYSNQPQHF. This chain links TRBV28 with TRBJ1-5; possibly TRBD1 for D (5 bases). V lost 3 bases to trimming and J lost 0 bases, with 15 bases between them. This CDR3 region has 17 residues. CDR1 and CDR2 (germline): MDHEN, SYDVKM.

This clonotype was counted at least ten times. This chain joins TRBV2 and TRBJ2-3; 11 nucleotides agree with TRBD1. The length of the CDR3 is 15 residues. Germline values: CDR1 SNHLY, CDR2 FYNNEI. Germline trimming cut 4 bases from V and 4 bases from J; bases unmatched to any gene: 4. CDR3 loop: CASSGTGGTPDTQYF. CDR3 nucleotide sequence: TGTGCCAGCAGTGGGACAGGGGGCACGCCAGATACGCAGTATTTT.

This clonotype occurred many times. The chain combines TRBV19 with TRBJ2-2, with 7 bases fitting TRBD2. From germline, CDR1 is LNHDA and CDR2 SQIVND (reference sequence). The length of the CDR3 is 14 residues. Unmatched junction bases numbered 8, after V lost 7 bases and J lost 6 bases. CDR3 in amino acids: CASTLGRGSGELFF. Here the CDR3 DNA reads TGTGCCAGTACCCTGGGGCGGGGGTCCGGGGAGCTGTTTTTT.

At least ten counts were recorded for this clonotype. The V gene is TRBV27, the J gene TRBJ1-2, with D possibly TRBD1 on 5 matching bases. The CDR3 extends over 14 amino acids. Germline CDR1 MNHEY, CDR2 SMNVEV (reference sequence). Trimming removed 2 bases from V and 8 bases from J, with 15 bases in between. CDR3 nucleotide sequence: TGTGCCAGCAGTTTACGGGGGAGTCTTTGGGGCTACACCTTC. It specifies CASSLRGSLWGYTF.

In its sample, this clonotype was seen many times. The DNA for the CDR3 is TGTGCCATCAGAAGGACGGAGAACACTGAAGCTTTCTTT. Translated, it gives CAIRRTENTEAFF. The V and J genes are TRBV10-3 and TRBJ1-1, with D unclear. The CDR3 totals 13 residues. Germline lookup yields CDR1 ENHRY and CDR2 SYGVKD. V dropped 6 bases and J dropped 1 base, with 9 bases sitting between them.

This clonotype has at least ten counts. This chain links TRBV20-1 with TRBJ2-1, with D maybe TRBD1 (5 bases). Per germline, CDR1 DFQATT and CDR2 SNEGSKA (reference sequence). Trimming stripped 1 base from V and 0 bases from J, with 10 bases between. The CDR3 contains 15 residues. The CDR3 DNA sequence: TGCAGTGCTAGAGCAGGGCCTTCCTCCTACAATGAGCAGTTCTTC. Its translation: CSARAGPSSYNEQFF.